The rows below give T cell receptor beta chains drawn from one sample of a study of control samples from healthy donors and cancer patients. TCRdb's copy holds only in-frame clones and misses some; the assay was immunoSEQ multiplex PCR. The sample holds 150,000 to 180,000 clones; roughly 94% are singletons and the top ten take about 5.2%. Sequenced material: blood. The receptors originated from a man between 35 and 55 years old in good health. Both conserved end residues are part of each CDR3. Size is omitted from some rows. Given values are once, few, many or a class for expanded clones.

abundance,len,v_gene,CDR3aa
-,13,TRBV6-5,CASSYDRVTEAFF
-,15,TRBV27,CASSFSGAGNTEAFF
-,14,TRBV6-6,CASSPNPYDEKLFF
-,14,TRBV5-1,CASSLAGGPYEQYF
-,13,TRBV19,CASQQGGNEKLFF
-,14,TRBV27,CASEIMGPGNTIYF
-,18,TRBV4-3,CASSQEDRSYTKSYEQYF
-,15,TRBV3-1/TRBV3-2,CASRRGQGSSYEQYF
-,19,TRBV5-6,CASSPALARGFFMNTEAFF
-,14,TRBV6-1,CASSEIGLSETQYF
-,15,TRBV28,CASSATGKGGTEAFF
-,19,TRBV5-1,CASSRLGGSGALSYNEQFF
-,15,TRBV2,CASSEALKNGHEQFF
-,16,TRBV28,CASRSLRSGARSPLHF
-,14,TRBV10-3,CAISEGQDNQPQHF
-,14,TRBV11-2,CASSLTGGRTEAFF
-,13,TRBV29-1,CSGSGQGAGEQYF
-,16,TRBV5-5,CASSPDPRGGTDTQYF
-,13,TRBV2,CASSENYNQPQHF
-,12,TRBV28,CASSPNRVRAFF
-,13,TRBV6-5,CASSFPYTGELFF
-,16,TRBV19,CASSRTGTGGTDTQYF
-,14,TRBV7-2,CASSGQGRYGGYTF
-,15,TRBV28,CASSYIRGFYNEQFF
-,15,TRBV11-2,CASSSRGRTNEKLFF
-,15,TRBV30,CAWSPRGGGTDTQYF
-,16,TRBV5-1,CASSLRSVTNTGELFF
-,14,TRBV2,CASSAAPVGYGYTF
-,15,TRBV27,CASGPRPGASYEQYF
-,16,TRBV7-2,CASSLGSPTGPGELFF
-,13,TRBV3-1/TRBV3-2,CASSGGGGLGYTF
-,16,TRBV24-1,CATSDPGQGNAYGYTF
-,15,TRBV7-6,CASSLNSGGDTEAFF
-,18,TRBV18,CASSPPNGLAGLGDTQYF
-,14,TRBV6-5,CASSYGGGNTEAFF
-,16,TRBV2,CASSEALGSSGNTIYF
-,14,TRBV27,CASSLGMGNTEAFF
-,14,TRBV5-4,CASSLQGRSYGYTF
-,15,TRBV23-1,CASSQSRGYGQPQHF
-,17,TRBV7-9,CASSFPGLAGDYNEQFF
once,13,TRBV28,CAAGRGINQPQHF
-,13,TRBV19,CASGQPGGDIQYF
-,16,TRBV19,CASSTHKQGAYYEQYF
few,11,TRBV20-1,CSAGPRDRQYF
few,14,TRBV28,CASRPGHPPYEQYF
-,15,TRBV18,CASSQQGGGSYEQYF
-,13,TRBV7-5,CARACPSTDTQYF
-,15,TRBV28,CASSLRGGVTDTQYF
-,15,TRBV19,CASSMGTAAVAEAFF
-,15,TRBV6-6,CASSRRTSGTGELFF
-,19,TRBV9,CASSEDTSPWGSMNTEAFF